This entry lists 25 T cell receptor beta chains sequenced from one sample in a study of cytomegalovirus exposure and HLA in healthy donors. PCR amplification relied on 60 Vbeta primers (plus 13 Jbeta primers). Only in-frame clones appear in the TCRdb table, and some are missing; sequencing was by immunoSEQ multiplex PCR. The sample lists fewer than 80,000 clones, around 80% seen once, with roughly 2.5% in the top ten. The sequenced sample was PBMCs. Source of these receptors: a man aged 25-45 years in good health and CMV-seronegative.

The chain joins TRBV30 to TRBJ1-2; a possible D gene is TRBD1 (5 bases). The germline V gene has CDR1 GTSNPN and CDR2 SVGIG (reference sequence). The V end lost 7 bases, the J end lost 8 bases, and 20 bases lay between the germline ends. This CDR3 region has 13 residues. CDR3 in amino acids: CALSASLQGGYTF. The DNA of the CDR3 is TGTGCCTTATCGGCCTCGCTTCAGGGCGGCTACACCTTC.

This clone has just a few counts. This chain joins TRBV5-5 and TRBJ2-7; TRBD1 agrees at 8 bases. From germline, CDR1 is SGHKS and CDR2 YYEKEE (reference sequence). The CDR3 is made up of 15 amino acids. Losses at the gene ends were 4 bases for V and 2 bases for J; bases not matched to a gene: 8. The CDR3 region is CASSNLGTGAYEQYF. The CDR3 DNA is TGTGCCAGCAGCAATCTGGGGACAGGAGCCTACGAGCAGTACTTC. Full variable domain (remainder filled in from reference TRBV5-5 and TRBJ2-7): DAGVTQSPTHLIKTRGQQVTLRCSPISGHKSVSWYQQVLGQGPQFIFQYYEKEERGRGNFPDRFSARQFPNYSSELNVNALLLGDSALYLCASSNLGTGAYEQYFGPGTRLTVT.

This clone was seen once. The chain is built from TRBV15 and TRBJ1-5; weak D call: TRBD1 (5 bases). CDR3 length: 14 residues. Germline lookup yields CDR1 LNHNV and CDR2 YYDKDF (reference sequence). Trimming shortened V by 7 bases and J by 0 bases, and 10 bases separated the two germline ends. The CDR3 region has the DNA TGTGCCACCACGGGGGGTTATAGCAATCAGCCCCAGCATTTT. Protein: CATTGGYSNQPQHF.

CDR3 DNA: TGTGCCAGCAGCCCCAACGGGGGAGGCTCACCCCTCCACTTT. Protein sequence: CASSPNGGGSPLHF. This chain links TRBV11-1 with TRBJ1-6; D is possibly TRBD1 (5 bases). Germline V gene sequence: CDR1 SGHAT, CDR2 FQDESV (reference sequence). CDR3 length: 14 residues. V gave up 5 bases and J gave up 10 bases, with 15 bases separating them.

In nucleotides, the CDR3 is TGTGCCAGCAGCCCAGGGACAGCTCCCTACGAGCAGTACTTC. Amino acids: CASSPGTAPYEQYF. V usage is TRBV28 and J usage is TRBJ2-7; 7 positions match TRBD1. The length of the CDR3 is 14 residues. Germline values: CDR1 MDHEN, CDR2 SYDVKM. The V gene end was trimmed by 6 bases and the J gene end by 2 bases; junction bases not matched to a gene: 7.

J is TRBJ2-2 and V is TRBV11-2; D remains unclear. The germline V and J ends were trimmed by 8 bases and 1 base, with 5 bases remaining between them. Germline-derived CDR1 and CDR2 are SGHAT and FQNNGV. The CDR3 is made up of 12 amino acids. CDR3 loop: CASLQNTGELFF. In DNA form, the CDR3 reads TGTGCCAGCTTACAGAACACCGGGGAGCTGTTTTTT.

The CDR3 is CSVHDYGYTF. The CDR3, as DNA: TGCAGTGTCCATGACTATGGCTACACCTTC. The J gene is TRBJ1-2, the V gene TRBV20-1; D not resolved. V lost 7 bases and J 3 bases, leaving 6 bases between the germline ends. Germline lookup yields CDR1 DFQATT and CDR2 SNEGSKA (reference sequence). The CDR3 loop spans 10 amino acids.

The chain couples TRBV6-5 to TRBJ1-1; TRBD1 agrees at 10 bases. The germline V gene has CDR1 MNHEY and CDR2 SVGAGI. This CDR3 has 15 amino acids. J lost 7 bases, V lost 5 bases, and 10 bases had no gene match. In DNA, the CDR3 is TGTGCCAGCAGTGGCGCCGGGACAGGGGAACTTGAAGCTTTCTTT. This gives the protein CASSGAGTGELEAFF.

This chain uses TRBV5-8 with TRBJ1-5, with 8 positions matching TRBD1. From germline, CDR1 is SGHTS and CDR2 YDEGEE. V was clipped by 4 bases and J by 0 bases; unmatched bases: 9. This CDR3 spans 17 amino acids. This chain's CDR3 is CASSPETGAYSNQPQHF. The CDR3 nucleotides are TGTGCCAGCAGCCCTGAGACAGGGGCCTATAGCAATCAGCCCCAGCATTTT.

This clone was counted a few times. This chain connects TRBV4-3 to TRBJ2-3; 12 bases fit TRBD2. CDR1 LGHNA and CDR2 YSLEER come from the germline V gene. The CDR3 is 17 amino acids. V trimming: 0 bases; J trimming: 4 bases; junction bases outside the gene matches: 5. In nucleotides, the CDR3 is TGCGCCAGCAGCCAAGATCGGGCTAGCGGGGGGGCAGATACGCAGTATTTT. This gives the protein CASSQDRASGGADTQYF.

The rearrangement links TRBV6-5 to TRBJ2-7; 13 nucleotides agree with TRBD2. This CDR3 spans 15 amino acids. With 5 bases clipped from V and 2 bases from J, the junction kept 3 bases outside the gene matches. Looked up from germline, CDR1 is MNHEY and CDR2 is SVGAGI. The CDR3 coding sequence is TGTGCCAGCAGTACTGGACTAGCGGGGGCCTACGAGCAGTACTTC. This encodes CASSTGLAGAYEQYF.

The chain carries TRBV2 and TRBJ1-1, with 7 bases matching TRBD1. The V gene's germline CDR1 is SNHLY and CDR2 FYNNEI. J lost 2 bases, V lost 3 bases, and 6 bases had no gene match. The CDR3 is 15 residues long. The CDR3: CASSDEGQPNTEAFF. The CDR3 nucleotides read TGTGCCAGCAGTGATGAGGGACAGCCAAACACTGAAGCTTTCTTT.

The rearrangement joins TRBV4-2 to TRBJ2-3, with 7 bases lining up with TRBD1. CDR1 and CDR2 from the germline V gene are LGHNA and YNFKEQ. CDR3 length: 18 residues. With V trimmed by 1 base and J by 9 bases, 19 bases remained unmatched. The CDR3 sequence is CASSQASGTARVHLTQYF. CDR3 sequence (DNA): TGTGCCAGCAGCCAAGCCTCGGGGACAGCTCGGGTTCATCTAACGCAGTATTTT.

The chain carries TRBV19 and TRBJ2-3; TRBD2 matches at 7 bases. The CDR3 runs 16 residues. Looked up from germline, CDR1 is LNHDA and CDR2 is SQIVND (reference sequence). The J segment lost 5 bases and the V segment lost 11 bases, leaving 19 bases of the junction unmatched. CDR3 in DNA: TGTGCCCCAATCACCTCCGGGCGGGGGTCTCAAGATACGCAGTATTTT. The encoded protein is CAPITSGRGSQDTQYF.

Points on this clone: Likely a read error: the CDR3 ends without its conserved phenylalanine or tryptophan. No DNA is shown, since the ends of the CDR3 on it are uncertain; the CDR3 is the one TCRdb lists. The J gene is TRBJ1-6, the V gene TRBV6-5; the tabulated D call, TRBD1, remains unverified against the DNA. Germline-derived CDR1 and CDR2 are MNHEY and SVGAGI. The CDR3 is 12 amino acids long, termini counted. CDR3 residues: CASSPTLGQQIP.

V and J are TRBV2 and TRBJ2-1, with D possibly matching TRBD2 (6 bases). Trimming shortened V by 8 bases and J by 7 bases, and 21 bases separated the two germline ends. The CDR3 is 15 amino acids. CDR1 and CDR2 from the germline V gene are SNHLY and FYNNEI. For the CDR3, the DNA is TGTGCCAGCGAGAGTGATTCTAGCGTCTCAAATGAGCAGTTCTTC. Protein: CASESDSSVSNEQFF.

This clone has just one count. The chain couples TRBV9 to TRBJ1-5, with a weak D call TRBD1 (6 bases). The V end lost 1 base, the J end lost 6 bases, and 11 bases lay between the germline ends. From germline, CDR1 is SGDLS and CDR2 YYNGEE. CDR3 length: 14 amino acids. CDR3 sequence (DNA): TGTGCCAGCAGCGTACAGGGGATTGGTCAGCCCCAGCATTTT. Its protein is CASSVQGIGQPQHF.

This clone was counted once. V and J are TRBV5-5 and TRBJ1-1; possible D gene TRBD1, 6 bases. Germline loops: CDR1 SGHKS, CDR2 YYEKEE (reference sequence). V was clipped by 4 bases and J by 0 bases, with 16 bases between them. This CDR3 has 16 amino acids. The CDR3 spells CASSLTDRSMNTEAFF. In DNA, the CDR3 is TGTGCCAGCAGCCTCACGGACAGAAGTATGAACACTGAAGCTTTCTTT.

The gene calls are TRBV29-1 and TRBJ2-7, with 8 bases identical to TRBD2. Per germline, CDR1 SQVTM and CDR2 ANQGSEA. Germline trimming cut 6 bases from V and 1 base from J; bases unmatched to any gene: 5. CDR3 length equals 13 residues. CDR3: CSVAGRASYEQYF. The CDR3 nucleotides are TGCAGCGTCGCCGGGAGGGCTTCCTACGAGCAGTACTTC.

This chain links TRBV30 with TRBJ1-2, with 8 bases matching TRBD1. Germline CDR1 GTSNPN, CDR2 SVGIG (reference sequence). This CDR3 comprises 13 residues. The V gene end was trimmed by 2 bases and the J gene end by 7 bases; junction bases not matched to a gene: 6. CDR3 nucleotide sequence: TGTGCCTGGAGTCCCCAGGGGGCGCGTGGCTACACCTTC. Translation gives CAWSPQGARGYTF.

CDR3 residues: CASSLAGRAGNEQYF. The CDR3 DNA reads TGTGCCAGCAGCTTGGCCGGTAGGGCAGGGAACGAGCAGTACTTC. The chain uses TRBV5-4 and TRBJ2-7; D possibly corresponds to TRBD1 (5 bases). Trimming took off 0 bases at V and 5 bases at J, with 15 bases between the two ends. In germline, CDR1 is SGHNT, CDR2 YYREEE (reference sequence). This CDR3 has 15 amino acids.

This chain connects TRBV28 to TRBJ1-5; TRBD1 might be the D (6 bases). In germline, CDR1 is MDHEN, CDR2 SYDVKM. The V gene lost 5 bases and the J gene lost 1 base, with 12 bases spanning the gap. The CDR3 runs to 15 residues. The CDR3 sequence is CASSGDRLSNQPQHF. The CDR3 DNA is TGTGCCAGCAGTGGAGACAGGTTGAGCAATCAGCCCCAGCATTTT.

This sequence joins TRBV5-1 and TRBJ2-3; TRBD2 aligns across 9 bases. From germline, CDR1 is SGHRS and CDR2 YFSETQ. CDR3 length: 16 residues. V trimming: 4 bases; J trimming: 4 bases; junction bases outside the gene matches: 10. CDR3 sequence reads: CASSAISGSVADTQYF. DNA for the CDR3: TGCGCCAGCAGCGCCATTAGCGGGAGTGTCGCAGATACGCAGTATTTT. The variable domain in full, completed from reference TRBV5-1 and TRBJ2-3, reads KAGVTQTPRYLIKTRGQQVTLSCSPISGHRSVSWYQQTPGQGLQFLFEYFSETQRNKGNFPGRFSGRQFSNSRSEMNVSTLELGDSALYLCASSAISGSVADTQYFGPGTRLTVL.

The gene calls are TRBV4-3 and TRBJ1-6; D remains ambiguous. Per the germline V gene, CDR1 is LGHNA and CDR2 is YSLEER. V lost 1 base and J lost 9, with 13 bases in between. The CDR3 sequence is 15 residues long. In nucleotides, the CDR3 is TGCGCCAGCAGCCAAGGAGTTCCGGCGGGTTCACCCCTCCACTTT. It yields the protein CASSQGVPAGSPLHF.

Notes on this clone: At the DNA level, this CDR3 is encoded by other sequences in the same sample as well. This chain uses TRBV30 with TRBJ2-3, with 12 nucleotides matching TRBD2. The CDR3 spans 17 residues. Trimming removed 0 bases from V and 0 bases from J; junction bases left unmatched: 4. Germline CDR1 GTSNPN, CDR2 SVGIG (reference sequence). CDR3 in DNA: TGTGCCTGGAGTGTACCCGGACTAGCGGGGAGCACAGATACGCAGTATTTT. Protein product: CAWSVPGLAGSTDTQYF.